This T cell receptor (beta chain) was sequenced in a study of shared clonotypes between healthy human individuals. Whole-study results and caveats: In general, naive subsets displayed greater estimated richness than memory subsets did. Clonotype sharing across a few donors was observed for around 5% of naive CD4 clonotypes.

A note on this clone: What it recognizes is unknown.

Sorted-subset replicate PCRs used 150 to 200 ng of genomic DNA. This amount corresponded to some 32,000 T cell genomes. The table came from immunoSEQ multiplex PCR; TCRdb's copy has only in-frame clones and leaves some out. This table holds about 79,000 clones, over 55% found once. With 3 bases clipped from V and 4 bases from J, the junction kept 9 bases outside the gene matches. This CDR3 is 16 amino acids long. Germline loops: CDR1 MNHNS, CDR2 SASEGT. The gene calls are TRBV6-1 and TRBJ1-2, with TRBD1 matching over 9 bases. The sample was memory CD8+ T cells sorted from blood. The subset: CD45RO+ cells pooled with CCR7-negative TemRA cells. This TCR derives from a man between 25 and 39 years old in good health. The CDR3 protein is CASSEAGTGWPYGYTF. For the CDR3, the DNA is TGTGCCAGCAGTGAGGCCGGGACAGGGTGGCCCTATGGCTACACCTTC.